The next 26 T cell receptor beta chains were all read from a single sample in a study of blood T cell repertoires in COVID-19. Assay: immunoSEQ multiplex PCR; the TCRdb copy retains only in-frame clones and omits some. The data contain 300,000 to 400,000 clones, more than 85% of them singletons. The sequencing input was PBMCs or T cells enriched from blood (not recorded which). Receptor source: a woman between 25 and 40 years old who had been exposed to COVID-19.

The chain is built from TRBV2 and TRBJ1-1; 8 bases match TRBD1. The CDR3 extends over 19 amino acids. CDR1 is SNHLY and CDR2 is FYNNEI in the germline V gene. The ends lost 7 bases at V and 5 bases at J; junction bases unmatched: 24. The CDR3, as DNA: TGTGCCAGCACCCCCTTGCTCTCTTCCGTAACAGGGGGTAGAACTGAAGCTTTCTTT. Translating it yields CASTPLLSSVTGGRTEAFF.

The chain couples TRBV21-1 to TRBJ1-5; TRBD1, the D gene given by the table, was not confirmed from the DNA. TRBV21-1 is termed a pseudogene. CDR3 size: 15 residues. CDR3 sequence (DNA): TGTGCCAGCCCTCCAAGGACAGATAGCAATCAGCCCCAGCATTTT. Protein product: CASPPRTDSNQPQHF.

The V and J genes are TRBV10-3 and TRBJ1-1; D is uncertain. Germline CDR1 and CDR2: ENHRY and SYGVKD. CDR3 length equals 15 residues. The ends were cut back, 2 bases at V and 4 bases at J, with 14 bases in the middle. The CDR3 DNA follows: TGTGCCATCAGTGAGGAAGGAGGTATAAGCACTGAAGCTTTCTTT. This gives the protein CAISEEGGISTEAFF.

The chain joins TRBV12-3 or TRBV12-4 to TRBJ2-5, with D unclear. The CDR3 is 13 amino acids. V was clipped by 6 bases and J by 2 bases, with 10 bases between them. The CDR3 DNA reads TGTGCCAGCAGCCAACACATTCAAGAGACCCAGTACTTC. As protein: CASSQHIQETQYF.

V and J are TRBV6-5 and TRBJ1-2; 7 nucleotides match TRBD1. J was trimmed by 5 bases and V by 0 bases; bases with no gene match: 9. Germline V gives CDR1 MNHEY, CDR2 SVGAGI. The CDR3 is 16 residues long. CDR3 in amino acids: CASSYSGIGGEYGYTF. For the CDR3, the DNA is TGTGCCAGCAGTTACTCCGGGATAGGGGGCGAGTATGGCTACACCTTC.

V and J are TRBV11-1 and TRBJ2-3, with D perhaps matching TRBD2 (6 bases). The CDR3 spans 15 residues. Deletions cut 4 bases from V and 4 bases from J, with 15 bases between. Looked up from germline, CDR1 is SGHAT and CDR2 is FQDESV (reference sequence). The CDR3 sequence: CASSSSRGRADTQYF. Here the CDR3 DNA reads TGTGCCAGCAGCTCCTCGCGGGGCCGGGCAGATACGCAGTATTTT.

The chain joins TRBV19 to TRBJ2-7, with D perhaps TRBD1 (6 bases). V gave up 1 base and J gave up 5 bases, with 12 bases separating them. Looked up from germline, CDR1 is LNHDA and CDR2 is SQIVND (reference sequence). The CDR3 totals 14 residues. The CDR3 sequence: CASSIATGLNEQYF. For the CDR3, the DNA is TGTGCCAGTAGTATAGCCACAGGGCTAAACGAGCAGTACTTC.

The chain couples TRBV5-1 to TRBJ2-1; no clear D. CDR3 size: 17 residues. Per germline, CDR1 SGHRS and CDR2 YFSETQ. With 3 bases removed from V and 0 bases from J, the gap between germline ends came to 16 bases. The chain's CDR3 is CASSSPPNWYSYNEQFF. The CDR3 nucleotides are TGCGCCAGCAGCTCTCCCCCTAACTGGTACTCCTACAATGAGCAGTTCTTC.

This chain joins TRBV5-4 and TRBJ2-7; possibly TRBD2 for D (6 bases). With 4 bases removed from V and 7 bases from J, the gap between germline ends came to 18 bases. In germline, CDR1 is SGHNT, CDR2 YYREEE (reference sequence). There are 14 residues in the CDR3. DNA of the CDR3: TGTGCCAGCAGCACGTCACTAGCCCCCGGGGAGCAGTACTTC. Protein product: CASSTSLAPGEQYF.

The chain couples TRBV27 to TRBJ2-2; possible D gene TRBD2, 5 bases. Germline V gene lookup returns CDR1 MNHEY and CDR2 SMNVEV (reference sequence). V dropped 3 bases and J dropped 7 bases, with 9 bases sitting between them. This CDR3 has 13 amino acids. The CDR3 reads CASSFGVNGELFF. Written as DNA, the CDR3 is TGTGCCAGCAGTTTCGGGGTTAACGGGGAGCTGTTTTTT.

Concerning this clone itself: One end of the junction does not line up with germline, which may come from a read error. V is TRBV7-2 and J is TRBJ1-6; D may be TRBD1 (5 bases). This CDR3 spans 12 amino acids. Germline values: CDR1 SGHTA, CDR2 FQGNSA. CDR3 in amino acids: CASSLDSSGQRF. DNA of the CDR3: TGTGCCAGCAGCTTAGATTCTTCAGGGCAGCGCTTT. The full variable domain, completed using reference TRBV7-2 and TRBJ1-6, is GAGVSQSPSNKVTEKGKDVELRCDPISGHTALYWYRQSLGQGLEFLIYFQGNSAPDKSGLPSDRFSAERTGGSVSTLTIQRTQQEDSAVYLCASSLDSSGQRFGNGTRLTVT.

The CDR3 region is CASEGNHYNEQFF. CDR3 DNA sequence: TGTGCCAGCGAGGGAAACCACTACAATGAGCAGTTCTTC. The chain uses TRBV7-9 and TRBJ2-1; possibly TRBD2 for D (5 bases). This CDR3 has 13 residues. Trimming took 8 bases from V and 3 from J, leaving 11 bases between them. Germline V lookup: CDR1 SEHNR, CDR2 FQNEAQ (reference sequence).

The chain is built from TRBV18 and TRBJ2-7; weak D call: TRBD1 (5 bases). Trimming left V 5 bases short and J 3 bases short, with 11 bases between. The germline CDR1 and CDR2 sequences are KGHSH and LQKENI. The CDR3 has 13 residues. The DNA for the CDR3 is TGTGCCAGCTCAAACGGACAAGACTACGAGCAGTACTTC. It encodes CASSNGQDYEQYF.

This clone appeared a single time. J is TRBJ1-1 and V is TRBV5-6; D perhaps matches TRBD1 (6 bases). This CDR3 comprises 14 residues. The V gene lost 6 bases and the J gene lost 4 bases, with 16 bases spanning the gap. Per germline, CDR1 SGHDT and CDR2 YYEEEE. CDR3 bases: TGTGCCAGCACGTTAAGGGGGTGGTCCACTGAAGCTTTCTTT. This encodes CASTLRGWSTEAFF.

This clone was recorded only once. The chain has TRBV7-9 and TRBJ2-2; D unclear. The CDR3 contains 15 residues. Germline CDR1 SEHNR, CDR2 FQNEAQ (reference sequence). V shed 5 bases and J shed 6 bases, with 16 bases lying between them. The DNA for the CDR3 is TGTGCCAGCAGCCGAGTAACGCTTTCGGCCGGGGAGCTGTTTTTT. Amino acids: CASSRVTLSAGELFF.

Details on this clone: The sample carries other DNA sequences with the same CDR3. The chain combines TRBV7-9 with TRBJ1-2; D is unclear. The CDR3 extends over 12 amino acids. Germline-derived CDR1 and CDR2 are SEHNR and FQNEAQ (reference sequence). V was cut by 1 base and J by 6 bases, with 6 bases left in between. In nucleotides, the CDR3 is TGTGCCAGCAGCTTAGACAGAGATGGCTACACCTTC. It translates to CASSLDRDGYTF.

Only a few counts were recorded for this clone. V usage is TRBV29-1 and J usage is TRBJ2-1; perhaps TRBD2 as D (5 bases). The CDR3 runs to 12 residues. Per the germline V gene, CDR1 is SQVTM and CDR2 is ANQGSEA. V lost 2 bases to trimming and J lost 7 bases, with 9 bases between them. CDR3 region: CSVERGINEQFF. The CDR3 nucleotides are TGCAGCGTTGAAAGAGGGATAAATGAGCAGTTCTTC.

The V and J genes are TRBV10-3 and TRBJ2-5; TRBD2 matches at 12 bases. V lost 6 bases and J lost 2; bases outside the gene matches: 4. Germline assignment: CDR1 ENHRY and CDR2 SYGVKD. CDR3 size: 15 residues. Here the CDR3 reads CAISPGLAGQETQYF. The CDR3 bases are TGTGCCATCAGCCCCGGACTAGCGGGACAAGAGACCCAGTACTTC.

The chain couples TRBV29-1 to TRBJ1-1, with 12 nucleotides matching TRBD1. This CDR3 has 18 amino acids. Germline V lookup: CDR1 SQVTM, CDR2 ANQGSEA. Losses at the gene ends were 5 bases for V and 0 bases for J; bases not matched to a gene: 13. Here the CDR3 DNA reads TGCAGCGTTACCCAGCGGGACAGGGGGCGTCGTTTGAACACTGAAGCTTTCTTT. This sequence encodes CSVTQRDRGRRLNTEAFF.

This chain connects TRBV19 to TRBJ1-6; 7 nucleotides agree with TRBD1. Germline V gives CDR1 LNHDA, CDR2 SQIVND (reference sequence). This CDR3 region has 18 residues. V lost 5 bases and J lost 5; bases outside the gene matches: 15. The CDR3 coding sequence is TGTGCCAGTAGTCCCCGCCCAGGGGGGACACTAAATAATTCACCCCTCCACTTT. Residues: CASSPRPGGTLNNSPLHF.

CDR3 bases: TGTGCCAGCAGCCGGATCCCGGACCGAGGGAACACCATATATTTT. Translation gives CASSRIPDRGNTIYF. The J gene is TRBJ1-3, the V gene TRBV11-1; D unclear. CDR3 length: 15 amino acids. CDR1 is SGHAT and CDR2 is FQDESV in the germline V gene (reference sequence). Trimming removed 5 bases from V and 7 bases from J, with 18 bases in between.

The chain recombines TRBV2 with TRBJ1-2; 10 bases align to TRBD1. Germline CDR1 SNHLY, CDR2 FYNNEI. The CDR3 runs 15 residues. With V trimmed by 6 bases and J by 2 bases, 6 bases remained unmatched. The DNA for the CDR3 is TGTGCCAGCAGGGACAGGGGGATTTTAAACTATGGCTACACCTTC. Translated: CASRDRGILNYGYTF. Based on the CDR3 plus reference TRBV2 and TRBJ1-2, the full variable domain is EPEVTQTPSHQVTQMGQEVILRCVPISNHLYFYWYRQILGQKVEFLVSFYNNEISEKSEIFDDQFSVERPDGSNFTLKIRSTKLEDSAMYFCASRDRGILNYGYTFGSGTRLTVV.

The chain recombines TRBV29-1 with TRBJ1-2; no clear D. Germline assignment: CDR1 SQVTM and CDR2 ANQGSEA. V was trimmed by 3 bases and J by 7 bases, leaving 15 bases between them. This CDR3 has 13 residues. The CDR3 nucleotides are TGCAGCGTTGAGCAGGTACCGTTCGGTGGCTACACCTTC. It encodes CSVEQVPFGGYTF.

V usage is TRBV5-1 and J usage is TRBJ2-5; D unresolved. With 0 bases removed from V and 5 bases from J, the gap between germline ends came to 8 bases. Per germline, CDR1 SGHRS and CDR2 YFSETQ. This CDR3 has 13 amino acids. The CDR3 nucleotides read TGCGCCAGCAGCTTGGGAGTTACGGAGACCCAGTACTTC. Translation gives CASSLGVTETQYF.

V and J are TRBV21-1 and TRBJ2-5; the D call in the table, TRBD1, was not verified against the DNA. TRBV21-1 is classified as a pseudogene. The CDR3 runs 16 residues. For the CDR3, the DNA is TGTGCCAGCAGCAAAGTCCTTTTCGACAGGGATGAGACCCAGTACTTC. Protein sequence: CASSKVLFDRDETQYF.

The V call is TRBV27, the J call TRBJ2-7, with 9 bases lining up with TRBD1. The CDR3 contains 14 residues. The V gene end was trimmed by 4 bases and the J gene end by 4 bases; junction bases not matched to a gene: 5. Germline V gene data show CDR1 as MNHEY and CDR2 as SMNVEV (reference sequence). The CDR3 DNA follows: TGTGCCAGCAGTTCCGGGACAGGGATATACGAGCAGTACTTC. Amino acid sequence: CASSSGTGIYEQYF.